This T cell receptor (beta chain) was documented in a study of CD8 T cells in ankylosing spondylitis. Whole-study results and caveats: Seven to nine highly homologous variants made up a TCR beta motif that seemed to typify ankylosing spondylitis blood. Relatively scarce in peripheral blood, disease-linked clones were CD8+. Several of the motif variants were reported before in synovial fluid and blood from reactive arthritis.

This CDR3 spans 15 amino acids. After removal of 4 bases from V and 5 bases from J, the junction contained 8 bases not matched to a gene. Per the germline V gene, CDR1 is WNHNN and CDR2 is SYGVQD (reference sequence). Quantitative molecular-barcoded 5'-RACE generated the TCR beta libraries. TCRdb passed the 5' RACE reads through MiXCR, listing each CDR3 protein once. The sample shows around 440,000 distinct CDR3 sequences, 17% of them seen only once. For this clonotype: Its cognate antigen is unknown.

This TCR was recovered from a male donor with ankylosing spondylitis. This chain joins TRBV10-1 and TRBJ2-5; 9 bases map to TRBD2. The sample comprised blood, either unsorted or a sorted T cell fraction (not recorded which). This CDR3 is CASSAQRGAAETQYF. In nucleotides, the CDR3 is TGCGCCAGCAGTGCGCAGCGGGGGGCCGCGGAGACCCAGTACTTC.